These 13 T cell receptor beta chains came from one sample sequenced in a study of blood T cell repertoires in COVID-19 (dated by TCRdb to 2018 to 2021). Preparation of the library involved the immunoSEQ multiplex PCR assay. Here the immuneACCESS table is served through TCRdb, limited to in-frame sequences with V and J called. Missing clones are a known gap in these copies; in checked studies unresolved V genes cover under half, and the rest lacks a known reason. Present in this sample are 250,000 to 400,000 clones, around 88% of which were seen just once. Jointly, the top ten make up approximately 1.6% of the sample. Sequencing input: peripheral blood. These receptors all come from a woman between 25 and 40 years old with COVID-19, enrolled during active disease.

J is TRBJ1-6 and V is TRBV24-1; 10 bases are shared with TRBD1. Germline trimming cut 9 bases from V and 7 bases from J; bases unmatched to any gene: 5. CDR3 length equals 14 residues. CDR1 is KGHDR, CDR2 SFDVKD, per germline. The DNA for the CDR3 is TGTGCCACCCAAGGGGGACAGGGGAATTCACCCCTCCACTTT. It is translated as CATQGGQGNSPLHF.

Only one count was recorded for this clone. CDR3 loop: CASSYRDSKNIQYF. As DNA, the CDR3 is TGTGCCAGCAGTTACCGGGACTCCAAAAACATTCAGTACTTC. The chain recombines TRBV6-2 or TRBV6-3 with TRBJ2-4; maybe TRBD2 (6 bases). Germline V CDR1 and CDR2: MNHEY, SVGEGT. Trimming stripped 2 bases from V and 2 bases from J, with 7 bases between. The CDR3 length is 14 residues.

The chain links TRBV19 to TRBJ1-1; 8 bases are a match to TRBD1. Germline loops: CDR1 LNHDA, CDR2 SQIVND (reference sequence). The CDR3 contains 12 residues. J was trimmed by 7 bases and V by 6 bases; bases with no gene match: 4. The CDR3: CASSQGADEAFF. DNA for the CDR3: TGTGCCAGTAGCCAGGGGGCGGATGAAGCTTTCTTT.

The chain joins TRBV7-8 to TRBJ2-7; 7 bases agree with TRBD1. Germline V gives CDR1 SGHVS, CDR2 FQNEAQ. The CDR3 is made up of 13 amino acids. Trimming cost V 4 bases and J 6 bases; bases outside gene matches: 6. The CDR3 loop reads CASSSTGRSEQYF. CDR3 nucleotides: TGTGCCAGCAGCTCGACAGGGCGAAGCGAGCAGTACTTC.

This clone was seen a single time. The J gene is TRBJ2-1, the V gene TRBV5-6; D is uncertain. This CDR3 comprises 12 residues. With 1 base removed from V and 8 bases from J, the gap between germline ends came to 7 bases. Germline V gives CDR1 SGHDT, CDR2 YYEEEE. As DNA, the CDR3 is TGTGCCAGCAGCTTGCTTCGTTATGAGCAGTTCTTC. This translates into CASSLLRYEQFF.

V is TRBV19 and J is TRBJ1-1; a possible D gene is TRBD1 (5 bases). Looked up from germline, CDR1 is LNHDA and CDR2 is SQIVND (reference sequence). V dropped 5 bases and J dropped 7 bases, with 17 bases sitting between them. The CDR3 consists of 14 residues. Here the CDR3 DNA reads TGTGCCAGTAGTTCGGATTACTTCGACAGTGAAGCTTTCTTT. Translating gives CASSSDYFDSEAFF. Complete variable domain (other parts from reference TRBV19 and TRBJ1-1): DGGITQSPKYLFRKEGQNVTLSCEQNLNHDAMYWYRQDPGQGLRLIYYSQIVNDFQKGDIAEGYSVSREKKESFPLTVTSAQKNPTAFYLCASSSDYFDSEAFFGQGTRLTVV.

The V and J genes are TRBV10-2 and TRBJ2-2, with D maybe TRBD2 (6 bases). V was trimmed by 5 bases and J by 2 bases, leaving 12 bases between them. CDR3 length equals 15 residues. Germline V lookup: CDR1 WSHSY, CDR2 SAAADI. The CDR3 sequence is CASSRDFLNTGELFF. CDR3 nucleotide sequence: TGCGCCAGCAGTCGGGACTTCCTCAACACCGGGGAGCTGTTTTTT.

The gene calls are TRBV11-3 and TRBJ1-2; 11 bases align to TRBD1. The CDR3 contains 17 residues. The germline CDR1 and CDR2 sequences are SGHNT and YENEEA. The J segment lost 6 bases and the V segment lost 4 bases, leaving 13 bases of the junction unmatched. For the CDR3, the DNA is TGTGCCAGCAGCTCAGCAGGACAGGGGGCGCGGGTGAATGGCTACACCTTC. Translating gives CASSSAGQGARVNGYTF. Full variable domain (outside the CDR3, taken from reference TRBV11-3 and TRBJ1-2): EAGVVQSPRYKIIEKKQPVAFWCNPISGHNTLYWYLQNLGQGPELLIRYENEEAVDDSQLPKDRFSAERLKGVDSTLKIQPAELGDSAVYLCASSSAGQGARVNGYTFGSGTRLTVV.

This clone appeared a few times. The V and J genes are TRBV7-9 and TRBJ1-3, with D perhaps matching TRBD1 (5 bases). With 7 bases removed from V and 0 bases from J, the gap between germline ends came to 13 bases. The CDR3 sequence is 15 residues long. Germline V gives CDR1 SEHNR, CDR2 FQNEAQ (reference sequence). The CDR3 protein is CASTPDSISGNTIYF. In nucleotides, the CDR3 is TGTGCCAGCACCCCAGACAGTATCTCTGGAAACACCATATATTTT.

The chain employs TRBV5-6 and TRBJ1-4; TRBD1 is a possible D gene (5 bases). The ends were cut back, 4 bases at V and 8 bases at J, with 21 bases in the middle. The CDR3 has 16 amino acids. CDR1 is SGHDT and CDR2 is YYEEEE in the germline V gene. In nucleotides, the CDR3 is TGTGCCAGCAGCCTAAAACTCACAGGTCTGGGGGAAAAACTGTTTTTT. This sequence encodes CASSLKLTGLGEKLFF.

The chain has TRBV18 and TRBJ2-5; D unresolved. The CDR3 consists of 13 residues. V lost 2 bases and J lost 3, with 7 bases in between. Germline-derived CDR1 and CDR2 are KGHSH and LQKENI. DNA for the CDR3: TGTGCCAGCTCACCAGGGCTTAAAGAGACCCAGTACTTC. It encodes CASSPGLKETQYF.

V usage is TRBV6-1 and J usage is TRBJ2-1, with 8 bases lining up with TRBD1. This CDR3 comprises 17 residues. The germline V gene encodes CDR1 MNHNS and CDR2 SASEGT. V was pared by 2 bases and J by 4 bases, with 10 bases of the junction left unmatched. The CDR3 is CASSELRRTGRYNEQFF. CDR3 bases: TGTGCCAGCAGTGAATTACGAAGGACAGGGCGATACAATGAGCAGTTCTTC.

This chain connects TRBV2 to TRBJ1-3, with 7 bases aligning to TRBD1. J lost 6 bases, V lost 8 bases, and 10 bases had no gene match. The CDR3 is made up of 14 amino acids. From germline, CDR1 is SNHLY and CDR2 FYNNEI. This chain's CDR3 is CASSSTGRSNTIYF. The CDR3 nucleotides read TGTGCCAGCTCCTCGACAGGGAGATCAAACACCATATATTTT.